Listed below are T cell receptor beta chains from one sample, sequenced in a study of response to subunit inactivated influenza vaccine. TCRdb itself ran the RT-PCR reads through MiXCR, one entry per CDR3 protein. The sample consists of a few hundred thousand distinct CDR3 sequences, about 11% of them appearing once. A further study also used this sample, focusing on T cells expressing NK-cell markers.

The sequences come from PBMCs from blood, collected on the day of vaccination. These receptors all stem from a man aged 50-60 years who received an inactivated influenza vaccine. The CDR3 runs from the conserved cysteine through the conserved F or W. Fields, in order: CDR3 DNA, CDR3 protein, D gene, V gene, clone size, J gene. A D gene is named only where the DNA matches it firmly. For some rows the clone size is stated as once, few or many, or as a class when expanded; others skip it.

CDR3 DNA: TGTGCCAGCAGCCCTTCGGGGGTCGAGCAGTACTTC
CDR3 protein: CASSPSGVEQYF
D gene: NA
V gene: TRBV3-1
clone size: NA
J gene: TRBJ2-7

CDR3 DNA: TGTGCCAGCAGTTTTTCGAGACAGGGGCGAACTGGGGCCAACGTCCTGACTTTC
CDR3 protein: CASSFSRQGRTGANVLTF
D gene: TRBD1
V gene: TRBV28
clone size: NA
J gene: TRBJ2-6

CDR3 DNA: TGCGCCAGCAGCGCACAGGAATTCTATGGCTACACCTTC
CDR3 protein: CASSAQEFYGYTF
D gene: NA
V gene: TRBV5-1
clone size: few
J gene: TRBJ1-2

CDR3 DNA: TGTGCCACCAGCAGAGCAGCGGGAGATCGCTACGAGCAGTACTTC
CDR3 protein: CATSRAAGDRYEQYF
D gene: TRBD2
V gene: TRBV15
clone size: NA
J gene: TRBJ2-7

CDR3 DNA: TGTGCCAGCAGTTATAAAATTTCGGCTAGCGGGAATATCCGCACAGATACGCAGTATTTT
CDR3 protein: CASSYKISASGNIRTDTQYF
D gene: TRBD2
V gene: TRBV6-2/TRBV6-3
clone size: many
J gene: TRBJ2-3

CDR3 DNA: TGCAGTGTTACCAAACCAGGGAGCTCCTACGAGCAGTACTTC
CDR3 protein: CSVTKPGSSYEQYF
D gene: NA
V gene: TRBV20-1
clone size: NA
J gene: TRBJ2-7

CDR3 DNA: TGTGCCAGCAGCCGGAACTCGGGGGGCCACACCTACGAGCAGTACTTC
CDR3 protein: CASSRNSGGHTYEQYF
D gene: NA
V gene: TRBV3-1
clone size: NA
J gene: TRBJ2-7

CDR3 DNA: TGTGCCAGTCTTAGCGGGGGGCTTGACAATGAGCAGTTCTTC
CDR3 protein: CASLSGGLDNEQFF
D gene: TRBD2
V gene: TRBV28
clone size: NA
J gene: TRBJ2-1

CDR3 DNA: TGCAGTGCTAGAGACCACAGGGGCACTGAAGCTTTCTTT
CDR3 protein: CSARDHRGTEAFF
D gene: TRBD1
V gene: TRBV20-1
clone size: NA
J gene: TRBJ1-1

CDR3 DNA: TGTGCCAGCAGCTTGGATGGGGGCTGGGATACGCAGTATTTT
CDR3 protein: CASSLDGGWDTQYF
D gene: NA
V gene: TRBV5-5
clone size: few
J gene: TRBJ2-3

CDR3 DNA: TGTGCCAGCAGCCAAGATGGGAGACAGCCCTACGAGCAGTACTTC
CDR3 protein: CASSQDGRQPYEQYF
D gene: NA
V gene: TRBV3-1
clone size: NA
J gene: TRBJ2-7

CDR3 DNA: TGCAGTACCACTTCTAGGGGCTACAATGAGCAGTTCTTC
CDR3 protein: CSTTSRGYNEQFF
D gene: NA
V gene: TRBV20-1
clone size: NA
J gene: TRBJ2-1

CDR3 DNA: TGTGCCACCAGCCGCGGGACTCTTCTTAATGAGCAGTTCTTC
CDR3 protein: CATSRGTLLNEQFF
D gene: NA
V gene: TRBV24-1
clone size: few
J gene: TRBJ2-1

CDR3 DNA: TGCAGTGCTAGAGACCCCGGCGGACTATACAATGAGCAGTTCTTC
CDR3 protein: CSARDPGGLYNEQFF
D gene: NA
V gene: TRBV20-1
clone size: NA
J gene: TRBJ2-1

CDR3 DNA: TGTGCCAGCAGTTTTCAAGGGACAGGGCCCAATGAGCAGTTCTTC
CDR3 protein: CASSFQGTGPNEQFF
D gene: TRBD1
V gene: TRBV28
clone size: few
J gene: TRBJ2-1

CDR3 DNA: TGCGCCAGCAGCCCAACCCTTGGGACTCTCCAAGAGACCCAGTACTTC
CDR3 protein: CASSPTLGTLQETQYF
D gene: NA
V gene: TRBV4-3
clone size: few
J gene: TRBJ2-5

CDR3 DNA: TGTGCCAGCAGTTTAAGGCGGCTTGAAGCTTTCTTT
CDR3 protein: CASSLRRLEAFF
D gene: NA
V gene: TRBV12-3/TRBV12-4
clone size: few
J gene: TRBJ1-1

CDR3 DNA: TGCGCCAGCAGCACCAGGACTAGCGGGAGGTCTACTTCCTACAATGAGCAGTTCTTC
CDR3 protein: CASSTRTSGRSTSYNEQFF
D gene: TRBD2
V gene: TRBV5-1
clone size: NA
J gene: TRBJ2-1

CDR3 DNA: TGTGCCAGCAGCTTAGCGACGGGGTTCTGGGAAAAACTGTTTTTT
CDR3 protein: CASSLATGFWEKLFF
D gene: NA
V gene: TRBV7-2
clone size: few
J gene: TRBJ1-4

CDR3 DNA: TGTGCCAGCAGCTCACGACAGGGTTCTTTCAATGAGCAGTTCTTC
CDR3 protein: CASSSRQGSFNEQFF
D gene: TRBD1
V gene: TRBV7-2
clone size: few
J gene: TRBJ2-1

CDR3 DNA: TGCGCCAGCAGCCGGAATTACTACGAGCAGTACTTC
CDR3 protein: CASSRNYYEQYF
D gene: NA
V gene: TRBV5-1
clone size: NA
J gene: TRBJ2-7

CDR3 DNA: TGTGCCAGCAGCCAAGGGGTTGAAGCTTTCTTT
CDR3 protein: CASSQGVEAFF
D gene: NA
V gene: TRBV3-1
clone size: NA
J gene: TRBJ1-1

CDR3 DNA: TGTGCCAGCAGTTTAGCGCAGAGGACTGAAGCTTTCTTT
CDR3 protein: CASSLAQRTEAFF
D gene: NA
V gene: TRBV12-3/TRBV12-4
clone size: NA
J gene: TRBJ1-1

CDR3 DNA: TGTGCCAGCAGACAAATAAGCACAGATACGCAGTATTTT
CDR3 protein: CASRQISTDTQYF
D gene: NA
V gene: TRBV7-2
clone size: NA
J gene: TRBJ2-3

CDR3 DNA: TGCGCCAGCAGCTTGGCCCCACTAGCGGACTCCTACAATGAGCAGTTCTTC
CDR3 protein: CASSLAPLADSYNEQFF
D gene: TRBD2
V gene: TRBV5-1
clone size: once
J gene: TRBJ2-1

CDR3 DNA: TGTGCCAGCAGCTCGACCAAAGAGACCCAGTACTTC
CDR3 protein: CASSSTKETQYF
D gene: NA
V gene: TRBV11-3
clone size: NA
J gene: TRBJ2-5

CDR3 DNA: TGTGCCAGCAGTGAGAACGGACTACTAGGGTCTGAAGCTTTCTTT
CDR3 protein: CASSENGLLGSEAFF
D gene: NA
V gene: TRBV2
clone size: NA
J gene: TRBJ1-1

CDR3 DNA: TGTGCCAGCAGCTTCAGAGGGGTGGCCGAGACAGGGAGATCGGGTCTGAACACTGAAGCTTTCTTT
CDR3 protein: CASSFRGVAETGRSGLNTEAFF
D gene: TRBD1
V gene: TRBV11-2
clone size: few
J gene: TRBJ1-1

CDR3 DNA: TGCAGTGCTAGGGGACTAGCGGAAAAGAACACCGGGGAGCTGTTTTTT
CDR3 protein: CSARGLAEKNTGELFF
D gene: TRBD2
V gene: TRBV20-1
clone size: many
J gene: TRBJ2-2

CDR3 DNA: TGCGCCAGCAGCTTAGCAGGGGGTAATTGGGAGCAGTACTTC
CDR3 protein: CASSLAGGNWEQYF
D gene: TRBD1
V gene: TRBV5-1
clone size: NA
J gene: TRBJ2-7

CDR3 DNA: TGTGCCACCAGCAGAAGGAGGGATACGCAGTATTTT
CDR3 protein: CATSRRRDTQYF
D gene: NA
V gene: TRBV15
clone size: NA
J gene: TRBJ2-3

CDR3 DNA: TGCAGTGTTTCGGATCGGGAGACCCAGTACTTC
CDR3 protein: CSVSDRETQYF
D gene: NA
V gene: TRBV20-1
clone size: NA
J gene: TRBJ2-5

CDR3 DNA: TGTGCCAGCAGCCCGAGCCCTGGGACAGGGGGAAGAGAGACCCAGTACTTC
CDR3 protein: CASSPSPGTGGRETQYF
D gene: TRBD1
V gene: TRBV9
clone size: few
J gene: TRBJ2-5

CDR3 DNA: TGTGCCAGCAGCTCGGTCGGGACAGCCAGCCGCGAGCAGTACTTC
CDR3 protein: CASSSVGTASREQYF
D gene: TRBD1
V gene: TRBV11-2
clone size: NA
J gene: TRBJ2-7

CDR3 DNA: TGTGCCAGCAGCCTAGACTCGGACAGAATAATCTCGAGGGGCGAGCAGTACTTC
CDR3 protein: CASSLDSDRIISRGEQYF
D gene: NA
V gene: TRBV9
clone size: few
J gene: TRBJ2-7

CDR3 DNA: TGTGCCAGCAGTGAGAGGACAGGGGGCTTCAACTATGGCTACACCTTC
CDR3 protein: CASSERTGGFNYGYTF
D gene: TRBD1
V gene: TRBV2
clone size: few
J gene: TRBJ1-2

CDR3 DNA: TGTGCCAGCAGCTTAAGGGCTAGCGGGAGGGCCTTTCGTGATACGCAGTATTTT
CDR3 protein: CASSLRASGRAFRDTQYF
D gene: TRBD2
V gene: TRBV7-8
clone size: few
J gene: TRBJ2-3

CDR3 DNA: TGTGCCAGCAGTTTGGGACCGGGTTCCTACAATGAGCAGTTCTTC
CDR3 protein: CASSLGPGSYNEQFF
D gene: NA
V gene: TRBV12-3/TRBV12-4
clone size: NA
J gene: TRBJ2-1

CDR3 DNA: TGCAGTGCTAGAGTTCCTAGCGGGAGGGCACGTGAGCAGTTCTTC
CDR3 protein: CSARVPSGRAREQFF
D gene: TRBD2
V gene: TRBV20-1
clone size: NA
J gene: TRBJ2-1

CDR3 DNA: TGCAGCGTTGGGGGACTAGCGGGGGGCGGCTCCTACAATGAGCAGTTCTTC
CDR3 protein: CSVGGLAGGGSYNEQFF
D gene: TRBD2
V gene: TRBV29-1
clone size: few
J gene: TRBJ2-1

CDR3 DNA: TGTGCCAGCAGTTACCGGGCGGGCTTAGGAAATGAGCAGTTCTTC
CDR3 protein: CASSYRAGLGNEQFF
D gene: NA
V gene: TRBV6-2/TRBV6-3
clone size: few
J gene: TRBJ2-1

CDR3 DNA: TGTGCCAGCAGTTACACTCAGACAGGGAATCAGCCCCAGCATTTT
CDR3 protein: CASSYTQTGNQPQHF
D gene: TRBD1
V gene: TRBV6-5
clone size: NA
J gene: TRBJ1-5

CDR3 DNA: TGCAGTGCCAATGGACTGGAATCCTACAATGAGCAGTTCTTC
CDR3 protein: CSANGLESYNEQFF
D gene: NA
V gene: TRBV20-1
clone size: few
J gene: TRBJ2-1

CDR3 DNA: TGCAGTGCTAGAGGAGGTAGGGTAGGGCAGCCCCAGCATTTT
CDR3 protein: CSARGGRVGQPQHF
D gene: NA
V gene: TRBV20-1
clone size: NA
J gene: TRBJ1-5

CDR3 DNA: TGTGCCAGCAGCCAAATAAGCACGCGGGGGGGCCATACAGATACGCAGTATTTT
CDR3 protein: CASSQISTRGGHTDTQYF
D gene: TRBD2
V gene: TRBV11-2
clone size: many
J gene: TRBJ2-3

CDR3 DNA: TGTGCCAGCAGCCCCGGGACTAGCGGGAGTCTCAATGAGCAGTTCTTC
CDR3 protein: CASSPGTSGSLNEQFF
D gene: TRBD2
V gene: TRBV7-2
clone size: NA
J gene: TRBJ2-1

CDR3 DNA: TGTGCCAGCACACCGACGGCCACTAACTATGGCTACACCTTC
CDR3 protein: CASTPTATNYGYTF
D gene: NA
V gene: TRBV6-4
clone size: NA
J gene: TRBJ1-2

CDR3 DNA: TGTGCCAGCAGCTTAGATCGCGGACTCTACAATGAGCAGTTCTTC
CDR3 protein: CASSLDRGLYNEQFF
D gene: NA
V gene: TRBV7-9
clone size: many
J gene: TRBJ2-1